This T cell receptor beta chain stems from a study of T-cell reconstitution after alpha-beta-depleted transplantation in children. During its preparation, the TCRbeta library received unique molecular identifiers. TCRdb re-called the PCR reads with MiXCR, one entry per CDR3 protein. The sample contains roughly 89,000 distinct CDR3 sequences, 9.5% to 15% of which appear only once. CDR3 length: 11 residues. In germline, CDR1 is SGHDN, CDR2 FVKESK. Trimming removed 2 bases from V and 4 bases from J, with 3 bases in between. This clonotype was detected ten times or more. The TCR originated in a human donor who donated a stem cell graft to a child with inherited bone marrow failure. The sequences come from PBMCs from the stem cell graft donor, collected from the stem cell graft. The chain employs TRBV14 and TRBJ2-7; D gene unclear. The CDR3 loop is CASSQRYEQYF. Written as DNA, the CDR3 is TGTGCCAGCAGCCAAAGGTACGAGCAGTACTTC. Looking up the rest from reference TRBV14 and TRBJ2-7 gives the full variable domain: EAGVTQFPSHSVIEKGQTVTLRCDPISGHDNLYWYRRVMGKEIKFLLHFVKESKQDESGMPNNRFLAERTGGTYSTLKVQPAELEDSGVYFCASSQRYEQYFGPGTRLTVT.